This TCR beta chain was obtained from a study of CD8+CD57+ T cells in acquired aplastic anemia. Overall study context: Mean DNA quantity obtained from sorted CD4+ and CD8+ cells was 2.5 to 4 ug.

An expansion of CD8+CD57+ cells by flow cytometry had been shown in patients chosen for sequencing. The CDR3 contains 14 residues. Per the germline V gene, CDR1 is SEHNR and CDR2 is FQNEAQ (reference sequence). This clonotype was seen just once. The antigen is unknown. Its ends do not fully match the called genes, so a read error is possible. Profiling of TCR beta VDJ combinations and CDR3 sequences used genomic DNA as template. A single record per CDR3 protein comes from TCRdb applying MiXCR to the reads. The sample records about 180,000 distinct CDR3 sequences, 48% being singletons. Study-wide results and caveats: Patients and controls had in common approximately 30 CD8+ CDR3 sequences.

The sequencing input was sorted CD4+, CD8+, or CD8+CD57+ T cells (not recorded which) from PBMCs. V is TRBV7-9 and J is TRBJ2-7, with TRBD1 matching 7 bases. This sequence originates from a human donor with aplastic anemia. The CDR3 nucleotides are TGTGCCAGCAGCTCCTTCGGGACAGAGTACGGGCAGTACTTC. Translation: CASSSFGTEYGQYF.